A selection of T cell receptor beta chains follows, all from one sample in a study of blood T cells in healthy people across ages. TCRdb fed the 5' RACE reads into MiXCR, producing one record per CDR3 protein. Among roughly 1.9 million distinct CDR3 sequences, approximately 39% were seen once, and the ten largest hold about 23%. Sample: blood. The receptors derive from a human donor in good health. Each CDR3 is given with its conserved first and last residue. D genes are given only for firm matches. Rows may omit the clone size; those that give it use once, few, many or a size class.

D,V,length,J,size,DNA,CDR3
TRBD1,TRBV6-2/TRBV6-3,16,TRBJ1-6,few,TGTGCCAGCAGTTCCGTCGGAGGGGGCGCCGGTTCACCCCTCCACTTT,CASSSVGGGAGSPLHF
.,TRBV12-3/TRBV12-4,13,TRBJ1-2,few,TGTGCCAGCAGTCCCACTACCAACTATGGCTACACCTTC,CASSPTTNYGYTF
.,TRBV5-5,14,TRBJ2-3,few,TGTGCCAGCAGGATGGTCGGGGGAAGGGTTACGCAGTATTTT,CASRMVGGRVTQYF
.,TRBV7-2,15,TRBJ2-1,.,TGTGCCAGCGGGGAGGGGGGAAGCTCCTACAATGAGCAGTTCTTC,CASGEGGSSYNEQFF
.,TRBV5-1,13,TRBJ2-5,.,TGCGCCAGCTCGACTCGGACAGAAGAGACCCAGTACTTC,CASSTRTEETQYF
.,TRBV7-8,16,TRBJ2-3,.,TGTGCCAGCACCCAAAAAAGGGTAACTAGCACAGATACGCAGTATTTT,CASTQKRVTSTDTQYF
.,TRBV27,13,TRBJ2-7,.,TGTGCCAGCACCACAGGAGAGGGGAACGAGCAGTACTTC,CASTTGEGNEQYF
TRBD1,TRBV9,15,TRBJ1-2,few,TGTGCCAGCAGCGCTAGGGACAGTCTATACTATGGCTACACCTTC,CASSARDSLYYGYTF
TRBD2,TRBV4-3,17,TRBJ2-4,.,TGCGCCAGCAGCCATGGAGCGGGGGGGCGGAGCAAAAACATTCAGTACTTC,CASSHGAGGRSKNIQYF
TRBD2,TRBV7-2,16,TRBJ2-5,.,TGTGCCAGCAGCCCCTTTCCGGGCGGGGCGGGGGGGACCCAGTACTTC,CASSPFPGGAGGTQYF
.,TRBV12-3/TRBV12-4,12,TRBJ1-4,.,TGTGCCAGCAGGGCAGGGAGTCGAAAACGGTTTTTT,CASRAGSRKRFF
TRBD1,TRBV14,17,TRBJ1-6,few,TGTGCCAGCAGCCAACACGGACAGGGGTTGGGTAATTCACCCCTCCACTTT,CASSQHGQGLGNSPLHF
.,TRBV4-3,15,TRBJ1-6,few,TGCGCCAGCAGCCAAGCGGTCGGGGGACGGTCACCCCTCCACTTT,CASSQAVGGRSPLHF
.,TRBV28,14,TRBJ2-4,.,TGTGCCAGCAGCGCAGCAGGGGCATTCGACGGGCAGTACTTC,CASSAAGAFDGQYF
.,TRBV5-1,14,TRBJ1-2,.,TGCGCCAGCAGCTTGGTGGGGGAGGCGGACGGCTACACCTTC,CASSLVGEADGYTF
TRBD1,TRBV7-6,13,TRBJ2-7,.,TGTGCCAGCAGCATGGGGACAGTTTATGAGCAGTACTTC,CASSMGTVYEQYF
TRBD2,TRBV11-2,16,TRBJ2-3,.,TGTGCCAGCAGTGGGGATAGCGGGAGGGCCACAGATACGCAGTATTTT,CASSGDSGRATDTQYF
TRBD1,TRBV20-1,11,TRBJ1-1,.,TGCAGTGCTAGAGGGACAGGGCAGGCTTTCTTT,CSARGTGQAFF
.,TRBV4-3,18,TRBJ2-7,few,TGCGCCAGCAGCCAAGGGTTTTCGGAAATCCACAGCGTCTACGAGCAGTACTTC,CASSQGFSEIHSVYEQYF
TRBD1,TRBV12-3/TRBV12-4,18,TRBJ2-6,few,TGTGCCAGCAGTTATACCGGGACAGGCTCCCCTGGGGCCAACGTCCTGACTTTC,CASSYTGTGSPGANVLTF
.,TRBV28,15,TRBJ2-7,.,TGTGCCAGCAGCTTCGGGGGTACAGGGAACCACGAGCAGTACTTC,CASSFGGTGNHEQYF
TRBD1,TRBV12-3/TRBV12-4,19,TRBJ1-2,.,TGTGCCAGCAGTTTTCTGGTTTCGGAATCCGGACAGGCCTCTGATGGCTACACCTTC,CASSFLVSESGQASDGYTF
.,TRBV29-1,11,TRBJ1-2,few,TGCAGCGCTTGGGGACGGAAAAGCTACACCTTC,CSAWGRKSYTF
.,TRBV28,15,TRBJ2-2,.,TGTGCCAGCATTGAGGGGGGCCGGCGCACCGGGGAGCTGTTTTTT,CASIEGGRRTGELFF
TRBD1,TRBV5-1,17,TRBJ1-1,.,TGCGCCAGCAGTCAGGGTGGGCAGGGGGCGCAGATTGCTGAAGCTTTCTTT,CASSQGGQGAQIAEAFF
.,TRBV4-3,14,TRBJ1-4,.,TGCGCCAGCAGCCAAGATCCCAGGGTTGAAAAACTGTTTTTT,CASSQDPRVEKLFF
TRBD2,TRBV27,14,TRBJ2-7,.,TGTGCCAGCAGTCGGAGAAGCGGGATTTACGAGCAGTACTTC,CASSRRSGIYEQYF
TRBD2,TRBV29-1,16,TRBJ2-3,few,TGCAGCGTTGGGACTCCAGCGGGGGGGAGCACAGATACGCAGTATTTT,CSVGTPAGGSTDTQYF
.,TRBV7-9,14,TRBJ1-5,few,TGTGCCAGCAGCTTCGGGCCTCCCAATCAGCCCCAGCATTTT,CASSFGPPNQPQHF
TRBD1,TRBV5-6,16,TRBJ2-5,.,TGTGCCAGCAGCCCACACTACAGGGGCGATTGGGAGACCCAGTACTTC,CASSPHYRGDWETQYF
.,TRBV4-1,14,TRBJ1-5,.,TGCGCCAGCAGCCAAGGCCTTGGGAGTCAGCCCCAGCATTTT,CASSQGLGSQPQHF
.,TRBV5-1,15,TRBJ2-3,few,TGCGCCAGCAGCTTTATGGGGACGAGCACAGATACGCAGTATTTT,CASSFMGTSTDTQYF
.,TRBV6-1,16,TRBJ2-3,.,TGTGCCAGCTGGTCCAGGGGCGCCTTGCACACAGATACGCAGTATTTT,CASWSRGALHTDTQYF
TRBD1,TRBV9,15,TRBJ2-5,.,TGTGCCAGCAGCGTAGGGACAGGGGTCGAAGAGACCCAGTACTTC,CASSVGTGVEETQYF
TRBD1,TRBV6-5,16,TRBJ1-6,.,TGTGCCAGCAGAAAACCGGGACAGGGGTCTAATTCACCCCTCCACTTT,CASRKPGQGSNSPLHF
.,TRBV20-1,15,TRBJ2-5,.,TGCAGTGCTGTTGACCGGGACGTCAACCAAAGGGAGCAGTACTTC,CSAVDRDVNQREQYF
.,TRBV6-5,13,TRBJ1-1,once,TGTGCCAGCAGTTACTCGAACGCCCATGAAGCTTTCTTT,CASSYSNAHEAFF
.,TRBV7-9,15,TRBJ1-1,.,TGTGCCAGCAGCTTAGACAGGGTGATGAACACTGAAGCTTTCTTT,CASSLDRVMNTEAFF
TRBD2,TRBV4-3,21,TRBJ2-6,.,TGCGCCAGCAGCCAAGATCCCCTCGGCCTTCTAGCGGGCTCTGGGGCCAACGTCCTGACTTTC,CASSQDPLGLLAGSGANVLTF
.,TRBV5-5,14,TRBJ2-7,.,TGTGCCAGCAGCTTGGGTCCCTCAGCCTACGAGCAGTACTTC,CASSLGPSAYEQYF
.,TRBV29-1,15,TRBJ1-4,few,TGCAGCGTCCTTGACAGCCAAGCAACTAATGAAAAACTGTTTTTT,CSVLDSQATNEKLFF
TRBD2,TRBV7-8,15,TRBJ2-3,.,TGTGCCAGCAGCATACCGGGGGGACGCACAGATACGCAGTATTTT,CASSIPGGRTDTQYF
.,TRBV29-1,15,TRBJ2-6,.,TGCAGCGTGAGAAGAGCTCACTCTGGGGCCAACATCCTGACTTTC,CSVRRAHSGANILTF
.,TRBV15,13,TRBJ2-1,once,TGTGCCACCAGCACCGAGGTTTTACACGAGCAGTTCTTC,CATSTEVLHEQFF
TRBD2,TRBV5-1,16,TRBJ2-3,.,TGCGCCAGCAGCTGGGGCGGCGGGGGAAGCACAGATACGCAGTATTTT,CASSWGGGGSTDTQYF
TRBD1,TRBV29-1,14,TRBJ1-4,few,TGCAGCGTTGAAGCGGGACAGGGAAATGAAAAACTGTTTTTT,CSVEAGQGNEKLFF
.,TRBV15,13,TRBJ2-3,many,TGTGCCACCAGCAGAGATCTTAGGGATACGCAGTATTTT,CATSRDLRDTQYF
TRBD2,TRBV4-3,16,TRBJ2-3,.,TGCGCCAGCAGTTCTACTGGACTAGCGGGCACAGATACGCAGTATTTT,CASSSTGLAGTDTQYF
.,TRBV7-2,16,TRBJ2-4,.,TGTGCCAGCAGCGCCCGCGAGGTCTCATCCAAAAACATTCAGTACTTC,CASSAREVSSKNIQYF
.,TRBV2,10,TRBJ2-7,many,TGTGCCAGCAGTGGCTACGAGCAGTACTTC,CASSGYEQYF
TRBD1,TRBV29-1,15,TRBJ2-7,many,TGCAGCGTTGGTACGGACAGGGGAAGATCCTACGAGCAGTACTTC,CSVGTDRGRSYEQYF
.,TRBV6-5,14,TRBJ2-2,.,TGTGCCAGCAGTTACGCACAGCTTAGTGGGGAGCTGTTTTTT,CASSYAQLSGELFF
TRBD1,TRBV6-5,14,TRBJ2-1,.,TGTGCCAGCAGTTACTCGGACAGGGCCAATGAGCAGTTCTTC,CASSYSDRANEQFF